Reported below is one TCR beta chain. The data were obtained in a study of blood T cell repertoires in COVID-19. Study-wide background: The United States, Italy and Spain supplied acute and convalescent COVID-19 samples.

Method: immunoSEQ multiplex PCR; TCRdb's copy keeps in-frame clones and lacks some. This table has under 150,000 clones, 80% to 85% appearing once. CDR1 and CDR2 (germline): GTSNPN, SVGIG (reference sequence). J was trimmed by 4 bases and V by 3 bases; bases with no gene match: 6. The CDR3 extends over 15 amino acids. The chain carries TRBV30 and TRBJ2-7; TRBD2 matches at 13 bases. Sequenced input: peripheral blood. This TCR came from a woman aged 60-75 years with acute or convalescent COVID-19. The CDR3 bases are TGTGCCTGGAGACTGACTAGCGGGAGGCCTTACGAGCAGTACTTC. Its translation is CAWRLTSGRPYEQYF.